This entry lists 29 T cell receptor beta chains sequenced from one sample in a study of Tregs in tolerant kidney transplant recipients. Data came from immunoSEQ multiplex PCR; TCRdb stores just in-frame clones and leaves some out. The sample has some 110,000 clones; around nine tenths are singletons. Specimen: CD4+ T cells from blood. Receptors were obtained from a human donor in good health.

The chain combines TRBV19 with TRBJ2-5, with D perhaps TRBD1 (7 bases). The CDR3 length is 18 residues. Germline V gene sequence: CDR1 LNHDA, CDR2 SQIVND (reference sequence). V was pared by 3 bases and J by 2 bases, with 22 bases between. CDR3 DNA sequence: TGTGCCAGTAGTATCAGAGCGGGCGGCAGGGGGTTTCAAGAGACCCAGTACTTC. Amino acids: CASSIRAGGRGFQETQYF.

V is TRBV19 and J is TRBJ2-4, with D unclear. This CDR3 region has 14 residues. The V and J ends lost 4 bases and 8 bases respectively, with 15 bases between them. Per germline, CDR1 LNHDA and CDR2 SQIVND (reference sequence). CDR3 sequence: CASSKQYGGDIQYF. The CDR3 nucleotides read TGTGCCAGTAGTAAACAATACGGTGGGGACATTCAGTACTTC.

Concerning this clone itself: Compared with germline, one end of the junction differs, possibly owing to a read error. CDR3 sequence: CASSIAREVNNGYTF. The CDR3 region has the DNA TGTGCCAGTAGTATAGCCCGGGAGGTTAACAATGGCTACACCTTC. V is TRBV19 and J is TRBJ1-2; D call uncertain. This CDR3 has 15 amino acids. Germline assignment: CDR1 LNHDA and CDR2 SQIVND (reference sequence).

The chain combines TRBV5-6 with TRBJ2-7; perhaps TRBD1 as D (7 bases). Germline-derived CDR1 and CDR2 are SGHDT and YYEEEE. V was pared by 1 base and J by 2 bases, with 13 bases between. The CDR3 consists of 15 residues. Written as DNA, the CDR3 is TGTGCCAGCAGCTTGAGGAGGGACAGAGCCTACGAGCAGTACTTC. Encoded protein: CASSLRRDRAYEQYF.

The CDR3 region has the DNA TGTGCCAGCAGCTTGACCGGGACAGAGGCCTACGAGCAGTACTTC. Translation: CASSLTGTEAYEQYF. This sequence joins TRBV5-5 and TRBJ2-7; 7 nucleotides agree with TRBD1. This CDR3 spans 15 amino acids. With V trimmed by 1 base and J by 2 bases, 6 bases remained unmatched. Germline V CDR1 and CDR2: SGHKS, YYEKEE (reference sequence). The entire variable domain, with the rest obtained from reference TRBV5-5 and TRBJ2-7, is as follows: DAGVTQSPTHLIKTRGQQVTLRCSPISGHKSVSWYQQVLGQGPQFIFQYYEKEERGRGNFPDRFSARQFPNYSSELNVNALLLGDSALYLCASSLTGTEAYEQYFGPGTRLTVT.

CDR3 loop: CASSFPKKVDRSVNTEAFF. The CDR3 DNA sequence: TGTGCCAGCAGCTTCCCCAAAAAGGTAGACAGGTCGGTGAACACTGAAGCTTTCTTT. V gene TRBV7-8 combines with J gene TRBJ1-1; maybe TRBD1 (6 bases). Trimming stripped 3 bases from V and 0 bases from J, with 23 bases between. Germline V CDR1 and CDR2: SGHVS, FQNEAQ. This CDR3 is 19 amino acids long. The whole variable domain, remainder taken from reference TRBV7-8 and TRBJ1-1, is GAGVSQSPRYKVAKRGQDVALRCDPISGHVSLFWYQQALGQGPEFLTYFQNEAQLDKSGLPSDRFFAERPEGSVSTLKIQRTQQEDSAVYLCASSFPKKVDRSVNTEAFFGQGTRLTVV.

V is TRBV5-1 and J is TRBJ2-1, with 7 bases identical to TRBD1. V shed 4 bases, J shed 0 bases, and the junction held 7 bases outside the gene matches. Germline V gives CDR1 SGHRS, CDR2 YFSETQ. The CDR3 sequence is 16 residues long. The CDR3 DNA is TGCGCCAGCAGCCAATATGGGGACAGCTCCTACAATGAGCAGTTCTTC. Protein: CASSQYGDSSYNEQFF.

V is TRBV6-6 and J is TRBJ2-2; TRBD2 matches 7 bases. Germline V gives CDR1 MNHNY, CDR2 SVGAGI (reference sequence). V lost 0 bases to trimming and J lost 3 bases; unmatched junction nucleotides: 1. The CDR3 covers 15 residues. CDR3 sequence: CASSYSRGDTGELFF. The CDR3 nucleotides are TGTGCCAGCAGTTACTCCCGGGGGGACACCGGGGAGCTGTTTTTT.

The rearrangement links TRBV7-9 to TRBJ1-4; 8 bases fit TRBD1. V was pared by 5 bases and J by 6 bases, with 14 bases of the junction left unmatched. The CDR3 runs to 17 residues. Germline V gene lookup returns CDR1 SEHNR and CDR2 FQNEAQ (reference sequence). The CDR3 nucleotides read TGTGCCAGCAGCCCTGGGGCAGGGGGCTATTTGGATGAAAAACTGTTTTTT. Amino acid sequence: CASSPGAGGYLDEKLFF.

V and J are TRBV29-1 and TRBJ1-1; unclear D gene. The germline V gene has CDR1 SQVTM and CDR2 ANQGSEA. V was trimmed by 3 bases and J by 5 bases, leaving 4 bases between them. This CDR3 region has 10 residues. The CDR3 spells CSVEETEAFF. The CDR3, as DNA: TGCAGCGTTGAGGAAACTGAAGCTTTCTTT.

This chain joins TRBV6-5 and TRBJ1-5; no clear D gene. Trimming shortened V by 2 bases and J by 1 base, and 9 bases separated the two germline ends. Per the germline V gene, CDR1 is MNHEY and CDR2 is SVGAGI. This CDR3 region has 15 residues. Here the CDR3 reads CASSYNTDSNQPQHF. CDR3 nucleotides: TGTGCCAGCAGTTACAATACGGACAGCAATCAGCCCCAGCATTTT.

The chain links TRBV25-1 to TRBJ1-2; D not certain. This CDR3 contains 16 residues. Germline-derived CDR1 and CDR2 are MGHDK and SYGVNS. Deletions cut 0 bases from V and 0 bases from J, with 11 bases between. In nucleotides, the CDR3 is TGTGCCAGCAGTGAATACTCCGGACGGGCTAACTATGGCTACACCTTC. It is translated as CASSEYSGRANYGYTF.

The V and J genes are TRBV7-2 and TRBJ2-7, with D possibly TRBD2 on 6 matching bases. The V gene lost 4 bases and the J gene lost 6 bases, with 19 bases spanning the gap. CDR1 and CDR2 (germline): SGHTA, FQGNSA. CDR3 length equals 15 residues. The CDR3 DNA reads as TGTGCCAGCAGCTCACAGCTGGGGGGAGGATCCGAGCAGTACTTC. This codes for CASSSQLGGGSEQYF.

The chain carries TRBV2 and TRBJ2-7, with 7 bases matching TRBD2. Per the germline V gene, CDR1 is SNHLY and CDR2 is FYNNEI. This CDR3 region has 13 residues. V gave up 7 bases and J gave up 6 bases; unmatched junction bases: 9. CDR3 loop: CASMGTNPPEQYF. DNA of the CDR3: TGTGCCAGCATGGGGACTAACCCACCCGAGCAGTACTTC.

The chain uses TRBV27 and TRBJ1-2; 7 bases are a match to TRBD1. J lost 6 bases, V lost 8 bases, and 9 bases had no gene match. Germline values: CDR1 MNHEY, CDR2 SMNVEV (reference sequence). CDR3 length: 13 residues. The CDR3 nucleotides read TGTGCCAGCTCCGTAGTCACAGGGGATGGCTACACCTTC. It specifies CASSVVTGDGYTF.

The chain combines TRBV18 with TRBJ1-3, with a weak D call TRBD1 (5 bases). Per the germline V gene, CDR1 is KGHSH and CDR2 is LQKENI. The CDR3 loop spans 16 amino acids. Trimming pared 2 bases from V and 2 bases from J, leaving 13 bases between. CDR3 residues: CASSPSPGGTGNTIYF. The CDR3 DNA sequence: TGTGCCAGCTCACCATCGCCGGGGGGGACTGGAAACACCATATATTTT.

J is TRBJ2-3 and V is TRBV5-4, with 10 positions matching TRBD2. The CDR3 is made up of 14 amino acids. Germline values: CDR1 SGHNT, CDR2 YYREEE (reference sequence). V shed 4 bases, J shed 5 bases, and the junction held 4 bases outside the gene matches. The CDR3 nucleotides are TGTGCCAGCAGCATTAGCGGGGGGATAGATACGCAGTATTTT. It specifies CASSISGGIDTQYF. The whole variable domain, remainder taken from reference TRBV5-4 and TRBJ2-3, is ETGVTQSPTHLIKTRGQQVTLRCSSQSGHNTVSWYQQALGQGPQFIFQYYREEENGRGNFPPRFSGLQFPNYSSELNVNALELDDSALYLCASSISGGIDTQYFGPGTRLTVL.

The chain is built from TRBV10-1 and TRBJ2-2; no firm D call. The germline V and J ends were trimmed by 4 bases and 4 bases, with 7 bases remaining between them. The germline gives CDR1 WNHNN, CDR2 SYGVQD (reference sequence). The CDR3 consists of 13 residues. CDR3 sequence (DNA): TGCGCCAGCAGTGGTGGTGGCACCGGGGAGCTGTTTTTT. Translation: CASSGGGTGELFF.

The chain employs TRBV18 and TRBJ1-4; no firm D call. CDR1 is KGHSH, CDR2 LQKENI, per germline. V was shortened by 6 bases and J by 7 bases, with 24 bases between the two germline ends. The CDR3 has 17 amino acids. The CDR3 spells CASSSPPQRSKSEKLFF. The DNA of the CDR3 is TGTGCCAGCTCCTCCCCCCCACAGAGATCGAAGAGTGAAAAACTGTTTTTT. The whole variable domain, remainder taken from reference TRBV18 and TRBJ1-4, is NAGVMQNPRHLVRRRGQEARLRCSPMKGHSHVYWYRQLPEEGLKFMVYLQKENIIDESGMPKERFSAEFPKEGPSILRIQQVVRGDSAAYFCASSSPPQRSKSEKLFFGSGTQLSVL.

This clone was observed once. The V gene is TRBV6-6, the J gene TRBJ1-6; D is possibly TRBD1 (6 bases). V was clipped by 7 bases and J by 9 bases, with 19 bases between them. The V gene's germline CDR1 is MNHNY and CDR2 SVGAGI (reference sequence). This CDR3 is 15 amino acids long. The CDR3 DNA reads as TGTGCCAGCACTGCGCCGACAGGCGACCGTTCACCCCTCCACTTT. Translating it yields CASTAPTGDRSPLHF.

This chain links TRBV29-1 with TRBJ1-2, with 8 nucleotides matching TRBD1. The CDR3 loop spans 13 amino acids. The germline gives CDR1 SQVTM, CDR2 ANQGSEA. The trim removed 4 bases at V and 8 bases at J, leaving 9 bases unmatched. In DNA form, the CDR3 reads TGCAGCGTTGTGCTGGCAGGGGGCATCGGCTACACCTTC. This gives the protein CSVVLAGGIGYTF.

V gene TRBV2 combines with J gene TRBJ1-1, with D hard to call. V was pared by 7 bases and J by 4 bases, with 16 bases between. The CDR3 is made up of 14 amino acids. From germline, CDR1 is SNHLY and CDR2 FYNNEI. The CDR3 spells CASTFDTLGTEAFF. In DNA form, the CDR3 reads TGTGCCAGCACCTTCGACACCTTAGGCACTGAAGCTTTCTTT.

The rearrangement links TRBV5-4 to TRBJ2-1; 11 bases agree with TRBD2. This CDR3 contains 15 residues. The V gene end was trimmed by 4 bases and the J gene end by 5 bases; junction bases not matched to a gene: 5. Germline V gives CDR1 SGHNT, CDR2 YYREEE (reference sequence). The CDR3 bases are TGTGCCAGCAGCAGAGGGACTAGCGGACACAATGAGCAGTTCTTC. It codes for CASSRGTSGHNEQFF.

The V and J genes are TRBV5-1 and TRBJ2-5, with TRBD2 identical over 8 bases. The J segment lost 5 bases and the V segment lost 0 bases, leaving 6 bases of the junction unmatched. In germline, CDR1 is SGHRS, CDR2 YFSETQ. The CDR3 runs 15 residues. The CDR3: CASSLAPPSGETQYF. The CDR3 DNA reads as TGCGCCAGCAGCTTGGCCCCACCTAGCGGGGAGACCCAGTACTTC.

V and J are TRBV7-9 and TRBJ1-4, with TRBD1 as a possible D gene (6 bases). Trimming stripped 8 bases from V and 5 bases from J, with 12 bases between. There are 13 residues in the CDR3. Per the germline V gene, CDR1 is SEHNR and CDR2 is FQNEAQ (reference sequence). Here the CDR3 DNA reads TGTGCCAGCCTTAGGGGGGCAAATGAAAAACTGTTTTTT. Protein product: CASLRGANEKLFF.

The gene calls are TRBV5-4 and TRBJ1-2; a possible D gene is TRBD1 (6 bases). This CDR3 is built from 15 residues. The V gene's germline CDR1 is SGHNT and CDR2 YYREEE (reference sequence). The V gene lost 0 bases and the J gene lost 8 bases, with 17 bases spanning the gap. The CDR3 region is CASSLEGTRRVGYTF. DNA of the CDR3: TGTGCCAGCAGCTTGGAGGGGACACGTCGAGTGGGCTACACCTTC.

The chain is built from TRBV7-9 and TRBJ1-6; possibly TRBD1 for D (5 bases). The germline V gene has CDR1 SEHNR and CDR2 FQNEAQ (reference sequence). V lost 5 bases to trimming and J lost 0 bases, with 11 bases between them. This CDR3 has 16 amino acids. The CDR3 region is CASSPTASSYNSPLHF. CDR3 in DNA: TGTGCCAGCAGCCCGACAGCGAGCTCCTATAATTCACCCCTCCACTTT.

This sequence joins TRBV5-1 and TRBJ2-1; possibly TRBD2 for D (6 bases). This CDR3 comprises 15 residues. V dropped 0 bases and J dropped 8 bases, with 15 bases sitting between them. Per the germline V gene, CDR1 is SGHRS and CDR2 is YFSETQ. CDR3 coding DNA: TGCGCCAGCAGCTTGGGGTGGTCCAGGGACTATGAGCAGTTCTTC. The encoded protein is CASSLGWSRDYEQFF.

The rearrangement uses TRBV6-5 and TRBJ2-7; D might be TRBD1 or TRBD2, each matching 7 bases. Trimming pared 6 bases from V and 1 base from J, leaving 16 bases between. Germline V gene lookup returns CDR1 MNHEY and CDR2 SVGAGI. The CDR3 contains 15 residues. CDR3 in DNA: TGTGCCAGCAGGGGACAGAGGGGAGGGTCCTACGAGCAGTACTTC. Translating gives CASRGQRGGSYEQYF.